The 25 T cell receptor beta chains below come from one sample, sequenced in a study of blood T cells in healthy people across ages. Alongside a J-beta primer mix, a sample-barcoded 5' primer served in a second PCR lasting roughly 6 to 12 cycles. TCRdb re-called the 5' RACE reads with MiXCR, one entry per CDR3 protein. This sample yields roughly 2 million distinct CDR3 sequences, of which less than 50% are seen a single time; approximately 2.1% belongs to the top ten. Sequenced input: blood. The receptor source for this set is a woman in her thirties or forties in good health.

The V gene is TRBV4-1, the J gene TRBJ1-2; 7 nucleotides align to TRBD1. This CDR3 comprises 13 residues. The junction had 2 bases not matched to a gene; V was cut back by 1 base and J by 6 bases. Germline V gene lookup returns CDR1 MGHRA and CDR2 YSYEKL. The CDR3 bases are TGCGCCAGCAGCCAAGTGGACAGGAATGGCTACACCTTC. Protein sequence: CASSQVDRNGYTF.

CDR3 coding DNA: TGTGCCAGCAAAAGGGACCGTTCGCATTCACCCCTCCACTTT. This encodes CASKRDRSHSPLHF. The genes are TRBV27 and TRBJ1-6, with a weak D call TRBD1 (5 bases). V gave up 7 bases and J gave up 8 bases, with 15 bases separating them. The CDR3 covers 14 residues. Germline lookup yields CDR1 MNHEY and CDR2 SMNVEV (reference sequence).

This clonotype was seen a few times. The chain combines TRBV3-1 with TRBJ2-7, with D unresolved. Per germline, CDR1 LGHDT and CDR2 YNNKEL (reference sequence). CDR3 length: 13 residues. The V end lost 1 base, the J end lost 5 bases, and 9 bases lay between the germline ends. This chain's CDR3 is CASSQGGSDEQYF. The CDR3 DNA follows: TGTGCCAGCAGCCAAGGAGGAAGCGACGAGCAGTACTTC.

The chain combines TRBV10-3 with TRBJ2-5; 7 bases map to TRBD1. The last part of the DNA fits TRBJ2-7 better; the J call may be wrong. CDR3 length equals 13 residues. Germline V lookup: CDR1 ENHRY, CDR2 SYGVKD. The CDR3 sequence: CAISLDRSPEQYF. The CDR3 nucleotides read TGTGCCATCAGCTTGGACAGGTCCCCCGAGCAGTACTTC.

This clonotype was picked up a small number of times. The V gene is TRBV7-2, the J gene TRBJ2-4; 12 bases map to TRBD1. Germline CDR1 reads SGHTA; CDR2 reads FQGNSA. The J segment lost 0 bases and the V segment lost 5 bases, leaving 11 bases of the junction unmatched. The CDR3 has 19 amino acids. CDR3 sequence (DNA): TGTGCCAGCAGCGCCCCCCGGGACAGGGGGCTCTCAGCCAAAAACATTCAGTACTTC. This codes for CASSAPRDRGLSAKNIQYF. Full variable domain (remainder filled in from reference TRBV7-2 and TRBJ2-4): GAGVSQSPSNKVTEKGKDVELRCDPISGHTALYWYRQSLGQGLEFLIYFQGNSAPDKSGLPSDRFSAERTGGSVSTLTIQRTQQEDSAVYLCASSAPRDRGLSAKNIQYFGAGTRLSVL.

In this sample, this clonotype turned up a few times. The rearrangement links TRBV13 to TRBJ2-1, with 12 bases lining up with TRBD2. The V gene end was trimmed by 4 bases and the J gene end by 2 bases; junction bases not matched to a gene: 3. Germline-derived CDR1 and CDR2 are PRHDT and FYEKMQ (reference sequence). The CDR3 has 16 amino acids. CDR3 in DNA: TGTGCCAGCAGCTCCCGACTAGCGGGAGCCTACAATGAGCAGTTCTTC. Translation: CASSSRLAGAYNEQFF. The full variable domain, in which reference TRBV13 and TRBJ2-1 provide the parts outside the CDR3, is AAGVIQSPRHLIKEKRETATLKCYPIPRHDTVYWYQQGPGQDPQFLISFYEKMQSDKGSIPDRFSAQQFSDYHSELNMSSLELGDSALYFCASSSRLAGAYNEQFFGPGTRLTVL.

This clonotype was observed a few times. The chain couples TRBV9 to TRBJ2-1; 12 nucleotides agree with TRBD2. The germline V gene encodes CDR1 SGDLS and CDR2 YYNGEE. V shed 3 bases, J shed 7 bases, and the junction held 17 bases outside the gene matches. This CDR3 is built from 19 residues. The CDR3, as DNA: TGTGCCAGCAGCGCCCCTTCCTCTAGCGGGGGGGCCGTAGTTAATGAGCAGTTCTTC. Translated: CASSAPSSSGGAVVNEQFF.

The J gene is TRBJ2-7, the V gene TRBV21-1; the table's TRBD1 call for D was not verified on the DNA. TRBV21-1 is reported as a pseudogene. The length of the CDR3 is 16 residues. The CDR3 bases are TGTGCCAGCAGCAAAGTATCTGGGACAGGGGTCTACGAGCAGTACTTC. It encodes CASSKVSGTGVYEQYF.

On this clonotype itself: One end of the junction is discordant with germline, which a read error may explain. V and J are TRBV20-1 and TRBJ1-4, with D unclear. CDR1 is DFQATT, CDR2 SNEGSKA, per germline (reference sequence). The CDR3 length is 12 residues. The CDR3 reads CNARDSFEKLFF. CDR3 bases: TGCAATGCTAGAGACTCATTTGAAAAACTGTTTTTT.

The chain joins TRBV5-1 to TRBJ2-1, with 9 bases aligning to TRBD2. CDR3 length equals 15 residues. J gave up 7 bases and V 0 bases, and 5 bases lay outside the gene matches. Germline V gene data show CDR1 as SGHRS and CDR2 as YFSETQ. This chain's CDR3 is CASSLGASGANEQFF. The CDR3 nucleotides read TGCGCCAGCAGCTTGGGGGCTAGCGGGGCAAATGAGCAGTTCTTC.

In this sample, this clonotype turned up a few times. V usage is TRBV3-1 and J usage is TRBJ1-2; 7 positions agree with TRBD1. This CDR3 spans 13 amino acids. Germline trimming cut 7 bases from V and 8 bases from J; bases unmatched to any gene: 10. The germline V gene has CDR1 LGHDT and CDR2 YNNKEL (reference sequence). The CDR3 nucleotides are TGTGCCAGCACCTCGACAGGGATCGAGGGCTACACCTTC. Translating it yields CASTSTGIEGYTF.

The chain joins TRBV3-1 to TRBJ2-3; 7 bases match TRBD2. J gave up 4 bases and V 1 base, and 5 bases lay outside the gene matches. Per the germline V gene, CDR1 is LGHDT and CDR2 is YNNKEL (reference sequence). The CDR3 has 15 residues. CDR3 DNA sequence: TGTGCCAGCAGCCAAGGGGAGGGTAGATCAGATACGCAGTATTTT. This translates into CASSQGEGRSDTQYF.

This chain uses TRBV15 with TRBJ2-5, with 10 bases that match TRBD2. Germline lookup yields CDR1 LNHNV and CDR2 YYDKDF (reference sequence). The CDR3 is 16 residues long. Losses at the gene ends were 3 bases for V and 2 bases for J; bases not matched to a gene: 6. CDR3 bases: TGTGCCACCAGCAGCGCCCAACTAGCGGGACAAGAGACCCAGTACTTC. Protein: CATSSAQLAGQETQYF.

The rearrangement uses TRBV4-3 and TRBJ2-4; D call uncertain. Trimming left V 2 bases short and J 6 bases short, with 14 bases between. Germline-derived CDR1 and CDR2 are LGHNA and YSLEER. The CDR3 loop spans 15 amino acids. The CDR3 loop is CASSQSPIGGNIQYF. DNA for the CDR3: TGCGCCAGCAGCCAATCCCCAATCGGCGGAAACATTCAGTACTTC.

This clonotype was observed a few times. V gene TRBV6-5 combines with J gene TRBJ2-5; either TRBD1 or TRBD2 may supply D (7 bases each). The CDR3 length is 16 residues. Between the trimmed V and J ends, which lost 5 bases and 4 bases, there was a span of 20 bases. The germline gives CDR1 MNHEY, CDR2 SVGAGI. The CDR3 DNA sequence: TGTGCCAGCAGTCGCCTCGCGACAGGGAGGGGAGAGACCCAGTACTTC. This encodes CASSRLATGRGETQYF.

V usage is TRBV7-8 and J usage is TRBJ2-5; 10 nucleotides line up with TRBD2. After removal of 2 bases from V and 2 bases from J, the junction contained 5 bases not matched to a gene. CDR1 is SGHVS and CDR2 is FQNEAQ in the germline V gene. The CDR3 consists of 16 residues. The CDR3 bases are TGTGCCAGCAGCTTACAGCGGGGGGGAATTCAAGAGACCCAGTACTTC. Its protein is CASSLQRGGIQETQYF.

The chain carries TRBV2 and TRBJ1-2; TRBD1 matches at 9 bases. CDR1 and CDR2 (germline): SNHLY, FYNNEI. Trimming at V came to 8 bases and at J to 2 bases, leaving 9 bases not matched to a gene. The CDR3 has 15 amino acids. CDR3 protein: CASGDNRGQNYGYTF. DNA for the CDR3: TGTGCCAGCGGGGATAACAGGGGGCAGAACTATGGCTACACCTTC.

This clonotype was detected a few times. This chain joins TRBV5-1 and TRBJ1-4; 8 bases agree with TRBD1. Germline values: CDR1 SGHRS, CDR2 YFSETQ. V lost 0 bases, J lost 5 bases, and 12 bases stayed unmatched. This CDR3 region has 18 residues. Here the CDR3 reads CASSLAPQGGIQNEKLFF. CDR3 DNA sequence: TGCGCCAGCAGCTTGGCCCCACAGGGGGGAATACAGAATGAAAAACTGTTTTTT.

This clonotype was seen a few times. The chain carries TRBV7-2 and TRBJ2-3, with 11 bases matching TRBD2. CDR3 size: 18 residues. Germline V gene lookup returns CDR1 SGHTA and CDR2 FQGNSA. The junction had 11 bases not matched to a gene; V was cut back by 2 bases and J by 4 bases. In DNA form, the CDR3 reads TGTGCCAGCAGCTTAACTGGTAGCGGGGGGGCGGTGGCAGATACGCAGTATTTT. It codes for CASSLTGSGGAVADTQYF.

This clonotype was seen just once. Germline and junction disagree at one end, which may indicate a read error. J is TRBJ2-7 and V is TRBV7-8; 12 bases agree with TRBD2. Germline V gene data show CDR1 as SGHVS and CDR2 as FQNEAQ. The CDR3 is 18 amino acids. The DNA for the CDR3 is TGTACCAGCAGCTCCCCGACTAGCGGGGGCCCTAGCTCCTACGAGCAGTACTTC. It codes for CTSSSPTSGGPSSYEQYF.

The chain combines TRBV9 with TRBJ1-2; a possible D gene is TRBD1 (6 bases). This CDR3 has 14 residues. Trimming took 7 bases from V and 1 from J, leaving 14 bases between them. Germline assignment: CDR1 SGDLS and CDR2 YYNGEE. The CDR3: CASGGGGLNYGYTF. CDR3 in DNA: TGTGCCAGCGGGGGCGGGGGCCTTAACTATGGCTACACCTTC. Drawing the rest from reference TRBV9 and TRBJ1-2, the complete variable domain is DSGVTQTPKHLITATGQRVTLRCSPRSGDLSVYWYQQSLDQGLQFLIQYYNGEERAKGNILERFSAQQFPDLHSELNLSSLELGDSALYFCASGGGGLNYGYTFGSGTRLTVV.

The V call is TRBV20-1, the J call TRBJ2-4; 7 bases agree with TRBD2. The DNA end favors TRBJ2-5, so the J call may be wrong. CDR3 length equals 14 residues. Looked up from germline, CDR1 is DFQATT and CDR2 is SNEGSKA (reference sequence). The CDR3 DNA is TGCAGTGCTAGTGTACCAGCCGGGGGGGAGACCCAGTACTTC. Amino acids: CSASVPAGGETQYF.

The chain carries TRBV4-3 and TRBJ1-2; D call uncertain. The germline gives CDR1 LGHNA, CDR2 YSLEER. The CDR3 extends over 15 amino acids. Trimming pared 1 base from V and 5 bases from J, leaving 14 bases between. CDR3 region: CASSQAEDAGYGYTF. The CDR3 coding sequence is TGCGCCAGCAGCCAAGCGGAGGATGCGGGGTATGGCTACACCTTC.

The chain links TRBV4-3 to TRBJ1-2; tentative D call: TRBD1 (6 bases). V lost 0 bases to trimming and J lost 4 bases, with 15 bases between them. The CDR3 covers 16 residues. Germline V gene lookup returns CDR1 LGHNA and CDR2 YSLEER. The CDR3 region has the DNA TGCGCCAGCAGCCAAGAACCTGTTGACAGGCCCTATGGCTACACCTTC. It translates to CASSQEPVDRPYGYTF.

Notes on this clonotype: At one boundary the junction diverges from the germline segment, which might be a read error. The rearrangement uses TRBV29-1 and TRBJ2-1; D possibly corresponds to TRBD1 (5 bases). Germline V CDR1 and CDR2: SQVTM, ANQGSEA. CDR3 length: 13 amino acids. The CDR3 sequence is CSVGQSSYNGQFF. The CDR3 DNA is TGCAGCGTTGGACAGAGCTCCTACAATGGGCAGTTCTTC.